Following are 23 T cell receptor beta chains from one sample sequenced in a study of T cells in Graves' hyperthyroidism and ophthalmopathy. Amplification yielded TCR beta CDR3 regions, with RNA transcripts as the source. HTBI primers were used for first-round RT-PCR of the TCR CDR3. TCRdb fed the multiplex PCR reads into MiXCR, producing one record per CDR3 protein. The sample lists about 740,000 distinct CDR3 sequences, less than 15% seen once, with 10% to 13% in the top ten. The sequencing sample was made of blood. The receptors stem from a woman aged 18-29 years with Graves' hyperthyroidism.

This clonotype was counted between two and nine times. J is TRBJ1-1 and V is TRBV27, with 7 bases matching TRBD1. Germline V CDR1 and CDR2: MNHEY, SMNVEV (reference sequence). The CDR3 has 15 residues. V lost 4 bases and J lost 2; bases outside the gene matches: 7. The DNA of the CDR3 is TGTGCCAGCAGTTCTCGACAGGGAATCAACACTGAAGCTTTCTTT. Protein product: CASSSRQGINTEAFF.

This clonotype came up many times. The V call is TRBV29-1, the J call TRBJ1-1; D perhaps matches TRBD1 (6 bases). The V gene lost 6 bases and the J gene lost 1 base, with 9 bases spanning the gap. Per germline, CDR1 SQVTM and CDR2 ANQGSEA. The CDR3 runs to 12 residues. The DNA of the CDR3 is TGCAGCGTCTCGGACAGGAACACTGAAGCTTTCTTT. Encoded protein: CSVSDRNTEAFF.

The V call is TRBV12-3 or TRBV12-4, the J call TRBJ2-1; the match to TRBD2 covers 10 bases. The ends lost 5 bases at V and 0 bases at J; junction bases unmatched: 4. The CDR3 extends over 16 amino acids. The CDR3 nucleotides read TGTGCCAGCAGTCAGTCTAGCGGGAGCTCCTACAATGAGCAGTTCTTC. Translated: CASSQSSGSSYNEQFF.

A few counts support this clonotype. J is TRBJ1-2 and V is TRBV12-3 or TRBV12-4; D is unclear. Between the trimmed V and J ends, which lost 3 bases and 2 bases, there was a span of 7 bases. This CDR3 region has 13 residues. The CDR3 here is CASSFGENYGYTF. The CDR3 DNA reads TGTGCCAGCAGTTTTGGAGAGAACTATGGCTACACCTTC.

This clonotype was detected ten times or more. CDR3 nucleotide sequence: TGTGCCTGGAGTGTACTCCAGGGTTACTATGGCTACACCTTC. Amino acid sequence: CAWSVLQGYYGYTF. The J gene is TRBJ1-2, the V gene TRBV30, with D perhaps matching TRBD1 (5 bases). Germline V gene lookup returns CDR1 GTSNPN and CDR2 SVGIG (reference sequence). V lost 0 bases and J 3 bases, leaving 11 bases between the germline ends. The CDR3 totals 14 residues.

Only a few counts were recorded for this clonotype. The chain carries TRBV7-9 and TRBJ1-4, with a tentative D call TRBD1 (6 bases). This CDR3 is 15 amino acids long. Germline values: CDR1 SEHNR, CDR2 FQNEAQ (reference sequence). V was shortened by 5 bases and J by 0 bases, with 10 bases between the two germline ends. DNA for the CDR3: TGTGCCAGCAGCGGCGGACAGCCAACTAATGAAAAACTGTTTTTT. It translates to CASSGGQPTNEKLFF.

The table lists this clonotype with a few counts. The chain uses TRBV7-9 and TRBJ1-6, with D uncertain. Germline V gives CDR1 SEHNR, CDR2 FQNEAQ (reference sequence). The CDR3 spans 12 residues. V lost 1 base and J 9 bases, leaving 4 bases between the germline ends. Here the CDR3 reads CASSLDSSPLHF. The CDR3 DNA follows: TGTGCCAGCAGCTTAGACAGTTCACCCCTCCACTTT. The variable domain in full, with the rest retrieved from reference TRBV7-9 and TRBJ1-6, is DTGVSQNPRHKITKRGQNVTFRCDPISEHNRLYWYRQTLGQGPEFLTYFQNEAQLEKSRLLSDRFSAERPKGSFSTLEIQRTEQGDSAMYLCASSLDSSPLHFGNGTRLTVT.

The chain is built from TRBV10-2 and TRBJ1-1; D unresolved. CDR1 and CDR2 from the germline V gene are WSHSY and SAAADI. The ends were cut back, 0 bases at V and 10 bases at J, with 9 bases in the middle. CDR3 length: 12 amino acids. The CDR3 DNA sequence: TGCGCCAGCAGTGAGTCGGAGAGCGGAGCTTTCTTT. Its translation is CASSESESGAFF.

The V and J genes are TRBV11-2 and TRBJ2-1; 10 bases line up with TRBD2. This CDR3 has 17 residues. Germline-derived CDR1 and CDR2 are SGHAT and FQNNGV. The junction had 5 bases not matched to a gene; V was cut back by 3 bases and J by 0 bases. The CDR3 coding sequence is TGTGCCAGCAGCTTGACTAGCGGGTCATTCTCCTACAATGAGCAGTTCTTC. Residues: CASSLTSGSFSYNEQFF.

CDR3: CASSISQMQMQYF. The CDR3 DNA sequence: TGTGCCAGTAGTATAAGTCAGATGCAAATGCAGTACTTC. The rearrangement uses TRBV19 and TRBJ2-7; D is unresolved. The germline CDR1 and CDR2 sequences are LNHDA and SQIVND (reference sequence). The length of the CDR3 is 13 residues. V was shortened by 2 bases and J by 9 bases, with 14 bases between the two germline ends. The entire variable domain, with the rest obtained from reference TRBV19 and TRBJ2-7, is as follows: DGGITQSPKYLFRKEGQNVTLSCEQNLNHDAMYWYRQDPGQGLRLIYYSQIVNDFQKGDIAEGYSVSREKKESFPLTVTSAQKNPTAFYLCASSISQMQMQYFGPGTRLTVT.

This clonotype came up many times. This chain uses TRBV7-9 with TRBJ2-3; tentative D call: TRBD2 (6 bases). Trimming cost V 6 bases and J 5 bases, with 18 bases left between them. The germline CDR1 and CDR2 sequences are SEHNR and FQNEAQ (reference sequence). CDR3 length equals 15 residues. CDR3 residues: CASRPKGLHLDTQYF. CDR3 coding DNA: TGTGCCAGCAGGCCCAAGGGACTTCACCTAGATACGCAGTATTTT.

This clonotype was counted only a few times. CDR3 nucleotides: TGTGCCAGCAGCTACCGGCCAGAAAACTTTGGGACTGAGCAGTTCTTC. Residues: CASSYRPENFGTEQFF. The chain couples TRBV9 to TRBJ2-1, with D possibly called TRBD1 or TRBD2 (5 bases each). The CDR3 has 16 residues. Germline loops: CDR1 SGDLS, CDR2 YYNGEE. V lost 4 bases, J lost 9 bases, and 23 bases lay in between.

The V and J genes are TRBV20-1 and TRBJ1-2; D is unresolved. The CDR3 totals 14 residues. In germline, CDR1 is DFQATT, CDR2 SNEGSKA (reference sequence). V lost 2 bases and J lost 2, with 12 bases in between. The CDR3: CSARRRGRNYGYTF. In nucleotides, the CDR3 is TGCAGTGCTAGAAGACGAGGGCGGAACTATGGCTACACCTTC.

This chain links TRBV4-3 with TRBJ2-2; possibly TRBD2 for D (7 bases). There are 16 residues in the CDR3. V was shortened by 1 base and J by 1 base, with 10 bases between the two germline ends. Germline V lookup: CDR1 LGHNA, CDR2 YSLEER. The CDR3 spells CASSQGGGRNTGELFF. In DNA, the CDR3 is TGCGCCAGCAGCCAAGGGGGGGGCCGGAACACCGGGGAGCTGTTTTTT.

This clonotype was recorded many times. This chain links TRBV7-9 with TRBJ1-4; 9 nucleotides agree with TRBD1. Unmatched junction bases numbered 9, after V lost 4 bases and J lost 6 bases. The germline CDR1 and CDR2 sequences are SEHNR and FQNEAQ (reference sequence). This CDR3 is built from 16 residues. The CDR3 DNA reads TGTGCCAGCAGCTCACTAAGGGGGACAGGGCATGAAAAACTGTTTTTT. It encodes CASSSLRGTGHEKLFF.

This clonotype was seen many times. The V gene is TRBV7-9, the J gene TRBJ2-1; 10 nucleotides align to TRBD2. CDR1 is SEHNR and CDR2 is FQNEAQ in the germline V gene (reference sequence). The V segment lost 5 bases and the J segment 0 bases; nucleotides outside the gene matches: 10. The CDR3 is 18 residues long. CDR3 amino acids: CASSTLGLAASSYNEQFF. CDR3 sequence (DNA): TGTGCCAGCAGCACTCTAGGACTAGCGGCGAGCTCCTACAATGAGCAGTTCTTC.

At least ten counts were recorded for this clonotype. This CDR3 reads CASSRGQNTYEQYF. In DNA, the CDR3 is TGTGCCAGCAGTAGGGGACAGAATACCTACGAGCAGTACTTC. This sequence joins TRBV6-2 or TRBV6-3 and TRBJ2-7; 7 bases fit TRBD1. The CDR3 runs 14 residues. The germline V gene has CDR1 MNHEY and CDR2 SVGEGT. V was clipped by 5 bases and J by 2 bases; unmatched bases: 6.

Details on this clonotype: No conserved phenylalanine or tryptophan is present at the end of the CDR3, so a read error is the likely explanation. The rearrangement uses TRBV20-1 and TRBJ2-2; a weak D match, TRBD2 (6 bases). Germline assignment: CDR1 DFQATT and CDR2 SNEGSKA (reference sequence). Trimming pared 3 bases from V and 1 base from J, leaving 9 bases between. This CDR3 is built from 14 residues. The CDR3 reads CSARGLENTGELFL. DNA for the CDR3: TGCAGTGCTAGGGGACTGGAGAACACCGGGGAGCTGTTTTTA.

The rearrangement joins TRBV18 to TRBJ2-2; 11 nucleotides match TRBD2. V shed 1 base, J shed 4 bases, and the junction held 8 bases outside the gene matches. Germline V gene sequence: CDR1 KGHSH, CDR2 LQKENI. The length of the CDR3 is 18 residues. The CDR3 is CASSPLLAGEGGTGELFF. The CDR3 DNA is TGTGCCAGCTCACCACTACTAGCGGGAGAAGGTGGCACCGGGGAGCTGTTTTTT.

This clonotype was counted at least ten times. V gene TRBV7-9 combines with J gene TRBJ2-3; D is unresolved. The ends were cut back, 0 bases at V and 11 bases at J, with 3 bases in the middle. Germline V gene sequence: CDR1 SEHNR, CDR2 FQNEAQ (reference sequence). This CDR3 has 10 amino acids. CDR3 sequence (DNA): TGTGCCAGCAGCTTAGCGCAGCAGTATTTT. Its protein product is CASSLAQQYF.

This clonotype has at least ten counts. The chain links TRBV7-9 to TRBJ1-2; TRBD1 is a possible D gene (5 bases). The CDR3 is 16 amino acids. Trimming removed 4 bases from V and 1 base from J, with 16 bases in between. Germline V gene data show CDR1 as SEHNR and CDR2 as FQNEAQ (reference sequence). The CDR3 DNA is TGTGCCAGCAGCTCATGGATGGGGCAGGGTAACTATGGCTACACCTTC. This codes for CASSSWMGQGNYGYTF. The complete variable domain, with remaining parts taken from reference TRBV7-9 and TRBJ1-2, reads DTGVSQNPRHKITKRGQNVTFRCDPISEHNRLYWYRQTLGQGPEFLTYFQNEAQLEKSRLLSDRFSAERPKGSFSTLEIQRTEQGDSAMYLCASSSWMGQGNYGYTFGSGTRLTVV.

The table lists this clonotype with a few counts. The chain joins TRBV5-1 to TRBJ1-1; the D is unclear. This CDR3 region has 12 residues. The V gene lost 4 bases and the J gene lost 9 bases, with 13 bases spanning the gap. Germline-derived CDR1 and CDR2 are SGHRS and YFSETQ. CDR3 nucleotides: TGCGCCAGCAGCCCGGGGAGAGGTAAAGCTTTCTTT. It yields the protein CASSPGRGKAFF. The whole variable domain, filled in from reference TRBV5-1 and TRBJ1-1, reads KAGVTQTPRYLIKTRGQQVTLSCSPISGHRSVSWYQQTPGQGLQFLFEYFSETQRNKGNFPGRFSGRQFSNSRSEMNVSTLELGDSALYLCASSPGRGKAFFGQGTRLTVV.

V gene TRBV20-1 combines with J gene TRBJ1-4; 10 nucleotides agree with TRBD1. V gave up 6 bases and J gave up 8 bases; unmatched junction bases: 9. Germline V gene lookup returns CDR1 DFQATT and CDR2 SNEGSKA (reference sequence). This CDR3 is built from 14 residues. In nucleotides, the CDR3 is TGCAGTGCCACACGACAGGGGGCAAGGGAAAAACTGTTTTTT. Residues: CSATRQGAREKLFF.